What follows describes a single TCR beta chain. Its antigen is as yet unknown. The CDR3 totals 15 residues. CDR1 SQVTM and CDR2 ANQGSEA come from the germline V gene. With 5 bases removed from V and 2 bases from J, the gap between germline ends came to 18 bases. This sample was taken from a study of shared clonotypes between healthy human individuals. Study outcomes and limitations: Owing to a small donor count, the genetic and exposure-history diversity represented was limited. On the whole, naive subsets had larger estimated richness than memory subsets had. Only blood samples were collected, and tissue repertoires likely differ. Clonotypes which were not shared had lower generation probabilities than clonotypes that all four donors shared.

Sequencing used immunoSEQ multiplex PCR; TCRdb keeps in-frame clones, though not all of them. The sample has around 1.5 million clones, approximately 98% seen once. This chain connects TRBV29-1 to TRBJ1-2, with D maybe TRBD1 (6 bases). The TCR sequence derives from a man younger than 45 in good health. Input material: naive CD4+ T cells sorted from blood. Subset of the sample: CD45RA+ positively selected. The CDR3 loop reads CSVQLVGASNYGYTF. The DNA of the CDR3 is TGCAGCGTTCAGTTGGTGGGGGCTTCAAACTATGGCTACACCTTC.